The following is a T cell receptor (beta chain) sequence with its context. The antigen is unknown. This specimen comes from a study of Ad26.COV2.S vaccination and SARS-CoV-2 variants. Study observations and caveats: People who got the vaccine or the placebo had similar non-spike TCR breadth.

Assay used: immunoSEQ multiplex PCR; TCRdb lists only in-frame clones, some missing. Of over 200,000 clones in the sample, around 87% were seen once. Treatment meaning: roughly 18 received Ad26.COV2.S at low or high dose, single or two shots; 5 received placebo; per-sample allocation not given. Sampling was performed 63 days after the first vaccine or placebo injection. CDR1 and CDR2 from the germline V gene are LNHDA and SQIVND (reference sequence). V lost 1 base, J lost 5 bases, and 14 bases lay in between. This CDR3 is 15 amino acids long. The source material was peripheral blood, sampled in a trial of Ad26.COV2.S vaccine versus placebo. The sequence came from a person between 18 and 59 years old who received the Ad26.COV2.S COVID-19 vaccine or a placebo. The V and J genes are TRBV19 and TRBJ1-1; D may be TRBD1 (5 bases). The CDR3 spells CASSIAPGVGTEAFF. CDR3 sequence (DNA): TGTGCCAGTAGTATAGCCCCGGGGGTCGGTACTGAAGCTTTCTTT.